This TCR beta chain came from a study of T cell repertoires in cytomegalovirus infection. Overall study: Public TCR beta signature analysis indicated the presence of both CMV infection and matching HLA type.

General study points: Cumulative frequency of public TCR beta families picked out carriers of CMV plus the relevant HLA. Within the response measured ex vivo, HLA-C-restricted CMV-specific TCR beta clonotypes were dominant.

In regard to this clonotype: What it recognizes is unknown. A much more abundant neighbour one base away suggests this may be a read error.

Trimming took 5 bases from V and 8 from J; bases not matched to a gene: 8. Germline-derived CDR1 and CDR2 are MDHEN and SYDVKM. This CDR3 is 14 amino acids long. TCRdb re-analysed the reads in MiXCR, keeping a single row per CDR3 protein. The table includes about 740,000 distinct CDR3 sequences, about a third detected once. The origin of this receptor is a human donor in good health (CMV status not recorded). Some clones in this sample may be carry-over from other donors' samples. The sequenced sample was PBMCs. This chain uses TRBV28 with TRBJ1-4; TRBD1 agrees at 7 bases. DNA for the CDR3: TGTGCCAGCAGTCCGGCACAGGGGTGGGAAAAACTGTTTTTT. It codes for CASSPAQGWEKLFF.